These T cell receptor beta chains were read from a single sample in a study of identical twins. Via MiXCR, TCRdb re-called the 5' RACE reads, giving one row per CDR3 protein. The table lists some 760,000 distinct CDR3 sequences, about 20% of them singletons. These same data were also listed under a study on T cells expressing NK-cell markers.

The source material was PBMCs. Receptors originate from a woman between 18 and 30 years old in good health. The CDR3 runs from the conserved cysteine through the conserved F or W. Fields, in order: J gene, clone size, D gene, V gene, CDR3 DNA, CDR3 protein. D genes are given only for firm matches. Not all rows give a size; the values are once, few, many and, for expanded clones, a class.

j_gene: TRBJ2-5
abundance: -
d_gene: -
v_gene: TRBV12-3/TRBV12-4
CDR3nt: TGTGCCACCATCAACCGGGGTTACCAAGAGACCCAGTACTTC
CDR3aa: CATINRGYQETQYF

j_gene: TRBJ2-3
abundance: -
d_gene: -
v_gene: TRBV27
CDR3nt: TGTGCCAGCAGTTTAAGGGATGGGGACACAGATACGCAGTATTTT
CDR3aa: CASSLRDGDTDTQYF

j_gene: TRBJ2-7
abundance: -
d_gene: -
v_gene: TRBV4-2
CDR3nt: TGTGCCAGCAGCCAAGAAGTGGGCTTGAGCTCCTACGAGCAGTACTTC
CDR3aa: CASSQEVGLSSYEQYF

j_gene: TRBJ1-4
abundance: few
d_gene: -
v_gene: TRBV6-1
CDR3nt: TGTGCCACCACCATGAGGGGCTCGGGGAATGAAAAACTGTTTTTT
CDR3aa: CATTMRGSGNEKLFF

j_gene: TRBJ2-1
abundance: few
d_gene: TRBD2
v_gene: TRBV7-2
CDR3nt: TGTGCCAGCAGCTTAGCCAGCGGGACGGGGAATGAGCAGTTCTTC
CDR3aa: CASSLASGTGNEQFF

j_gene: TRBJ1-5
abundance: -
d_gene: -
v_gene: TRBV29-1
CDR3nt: TGCAGCGTTCGGGGTAGCAATCAGCCCCAGCATTTT
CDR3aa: CSVRGSNQPQHF

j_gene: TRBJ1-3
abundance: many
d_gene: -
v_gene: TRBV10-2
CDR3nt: TGCGCCAGCGGCCCTGGAAACACCATATATTTT
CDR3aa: CASGPGNTIYF

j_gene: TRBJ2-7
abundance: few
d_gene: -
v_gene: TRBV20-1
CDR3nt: TGCAGTGCTAGAGATTCTGACGAGCAGTACTTC
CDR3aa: CSARDSDEQYF

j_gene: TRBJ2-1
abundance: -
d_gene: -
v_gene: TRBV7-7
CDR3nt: TGTGCCAGCAGCGCGCTATTCGCCTCCTACAATGAGCAGTTCTTC
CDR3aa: CASSALFASYNEQFF

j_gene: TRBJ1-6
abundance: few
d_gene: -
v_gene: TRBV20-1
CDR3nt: TGCAGTGCTAGGCCGGGGTTAGTAAATTCACCCCTCCACTTT
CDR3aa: CSARPGLVNSPLHF

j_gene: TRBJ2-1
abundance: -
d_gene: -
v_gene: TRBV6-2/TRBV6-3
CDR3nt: TGTGCCAGCAGTTACTCGAATATAGGGTTTGGGGGCAATGAGCAGTTCTTC
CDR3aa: CASSYSNIGFGGNEQFF

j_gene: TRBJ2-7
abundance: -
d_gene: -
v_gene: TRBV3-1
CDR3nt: TGTGCCAGCACCAACGGCTTTCCGAGAGACTTC
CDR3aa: CASTNGFPRDF

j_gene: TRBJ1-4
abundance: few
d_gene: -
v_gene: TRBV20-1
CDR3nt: TGCAGTGCTAGGGTCGGTCCCGTTGGTGAAAAACTGTTTTTT
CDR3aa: CSARVGPVGEKLFF

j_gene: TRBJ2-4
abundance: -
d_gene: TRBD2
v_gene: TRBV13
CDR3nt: TGTGCCAGGAACACCCGGCGGGGGGTGGAAAACATTCAGTACTTC
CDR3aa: CARNTRRGVENIQYF

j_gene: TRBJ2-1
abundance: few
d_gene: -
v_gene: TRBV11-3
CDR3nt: TGTGCCAGCAGCCCCCCCGGGGGGCAATACAATGAGCAGTTCTTC
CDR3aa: CASSPPGGQYNEQFF

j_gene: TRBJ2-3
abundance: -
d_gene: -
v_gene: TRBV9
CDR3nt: TGTGCCAGCAGCGTAGGCCGCGGACCCGAGTCAGATACGCAGTATTTT
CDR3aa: CASSVGRGPESDTQYF

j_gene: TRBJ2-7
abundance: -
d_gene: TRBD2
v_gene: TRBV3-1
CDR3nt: TGTACCATCAGCCAGACGGGACTAGCGGGAGGGAGGCGCTACGAGCAGTACTTC
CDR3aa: CTISQTGLAGGRRYEQYF

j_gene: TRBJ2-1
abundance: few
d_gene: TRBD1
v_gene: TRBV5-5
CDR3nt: TGTGCCAGCAGCTTGGATATAGGGGGCAGGGAGCAGTTCTTC
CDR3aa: CASSLDIGGREQFF

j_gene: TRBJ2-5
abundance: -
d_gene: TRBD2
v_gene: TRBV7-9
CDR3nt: TGTGCCAGCAGCGCCCGACTAGCGCCAGAGACCCAGTACTTC
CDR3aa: CASSARLAPETQYF

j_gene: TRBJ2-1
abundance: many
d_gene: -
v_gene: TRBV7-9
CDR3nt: TGTGCCAGCAGCTTAGGTCCCGGTGAGCAGTTCTTC
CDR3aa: CASSLGPGEQFF

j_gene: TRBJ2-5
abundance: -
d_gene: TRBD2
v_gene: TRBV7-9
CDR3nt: TGTGCCAGCAGCTTAGCGGGAGGGGATCAAGAGACCCAGTACTTC
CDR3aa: CASSLAGGDQETQYF

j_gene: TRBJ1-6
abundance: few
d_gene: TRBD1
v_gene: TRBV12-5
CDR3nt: TGTGCTAGTGGTGGACAGGGGGAAACTTCACCCCTCCACTTT
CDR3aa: CASGGQGETSPLHF

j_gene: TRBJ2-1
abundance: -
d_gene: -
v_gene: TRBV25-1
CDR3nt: TGTGCCAGCCGCGATAACCGGGCCAGGGATGAGCAGTTCTTC
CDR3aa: CASRDNRARDEQFF

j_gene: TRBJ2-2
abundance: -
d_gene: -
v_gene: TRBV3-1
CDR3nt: TGTGCCAGCAGCCAAGCGGACATAAGCACCGGGGAGCTGTTTTTT
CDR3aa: CASSQADISTGELFF

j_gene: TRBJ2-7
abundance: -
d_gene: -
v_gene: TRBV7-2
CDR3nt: TGTGCCAGCAGCTTAGAAGGGACACTTACCTACGAGCAGTACTTC
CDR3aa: CASSLEGTLTYEQYF

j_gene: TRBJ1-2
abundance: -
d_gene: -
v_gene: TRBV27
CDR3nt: TGTGCCAGCAGTTTATCGAACAGGGTCTATGGCTACACCTTC
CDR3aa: CASSLSNRVYGYTF

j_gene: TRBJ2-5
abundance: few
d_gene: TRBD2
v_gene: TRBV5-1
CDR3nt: TGCGCCAGCAATAGCGGGAGCGGCGCAGAGACCCAGTACTTC
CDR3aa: CASNSGSGAETQYF

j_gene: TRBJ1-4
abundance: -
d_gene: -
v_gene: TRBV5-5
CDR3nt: TGTGCCAGCAGCTTTTCAGATTCCGGGGAAAAACTGTTTTTT
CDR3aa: CASSFSDSGEKLFF

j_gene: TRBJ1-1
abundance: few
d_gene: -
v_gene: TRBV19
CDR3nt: TGTGCCAGTAGTATTCATCTGCGGGACACTGAAGCTTTCTTT
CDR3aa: CASSIHLRDTEAFF

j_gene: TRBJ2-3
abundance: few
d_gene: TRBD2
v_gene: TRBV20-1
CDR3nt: TGCAGTGCTAGAGATCTAGCGGGAGTAGGAGATACGCAGTATTTT
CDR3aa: CSARDLAGVGDTQYF

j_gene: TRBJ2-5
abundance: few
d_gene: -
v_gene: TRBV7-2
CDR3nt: TGTGCCAGCAGCCAGTGGGGAAGGGAGACCCAGTACTTC
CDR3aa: CASSQWGRETQYF

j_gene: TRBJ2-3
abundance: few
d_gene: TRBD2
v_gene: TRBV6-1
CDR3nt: TGTGCCAGCAGTGAAGAAGCGGGGGGAAAGGGAGATACGCAGTATTTT
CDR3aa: CASSEEAGGKGDTQYF

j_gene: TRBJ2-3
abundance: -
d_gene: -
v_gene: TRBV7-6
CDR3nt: TGTGCCAGCAGCTTAGGGGGGGGGCCCTCAGATACGCAGTATTTT
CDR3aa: CASSLGGGPSDTQYF

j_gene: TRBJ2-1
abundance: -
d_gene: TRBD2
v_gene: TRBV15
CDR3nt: TGTGCCACGTTCCGCGGGGGAGACAATGAGCAGTTCTTC
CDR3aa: CATFRGGDNEQFF

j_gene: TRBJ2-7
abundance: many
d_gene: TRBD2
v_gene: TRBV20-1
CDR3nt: TGCAGTGCTCATGGGGGGGTAACCTACGAGCAGTACTTC
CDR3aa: CSAHGGVTYEQYF

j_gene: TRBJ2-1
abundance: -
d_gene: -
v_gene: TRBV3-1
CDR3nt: TGTGCCAGCAGCCAAGTCTGGAGCGGCAACAATGAGCAGTTCTTC
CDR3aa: CASSQVWSGNNEQFF

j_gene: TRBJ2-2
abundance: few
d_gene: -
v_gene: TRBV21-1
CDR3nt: TGTGCCAGCAGCACCGAGGGAGTCCCCGGGGAGCTGTTTTTT
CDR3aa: CASSTEGVPGELFF

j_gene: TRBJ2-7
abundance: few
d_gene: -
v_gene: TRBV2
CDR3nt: TGTGCCAGCACGTCCCAGCGGAGCAGAACCTACGAGCAGTACTTC
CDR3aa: CASTSQRSRTYEQYF

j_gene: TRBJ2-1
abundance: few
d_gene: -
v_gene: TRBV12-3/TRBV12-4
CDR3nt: TGTGCCAGCAGTTTAAGAGGCCGGTCCTACAATGAGCAGTTCTTC
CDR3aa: CASSLRGRSYNEQFF

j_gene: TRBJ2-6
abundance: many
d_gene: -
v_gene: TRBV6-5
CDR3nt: TGTGCCAGCAGTTATCGGTCAGGCCTACCTGGGGCCAACGTCCTGACTTTC
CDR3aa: CASSYRSGLPGANVLTF

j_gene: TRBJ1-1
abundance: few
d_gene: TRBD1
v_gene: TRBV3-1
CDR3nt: TGTGCCAGCAGCCAAGAAGCGACAGGGGGTTCAGCTTTCTTT
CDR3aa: CASSQEATGGSAFF

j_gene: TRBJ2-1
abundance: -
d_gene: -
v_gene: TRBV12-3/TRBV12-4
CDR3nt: TGTGCCAGCAGTTTAGGAGGGTGGAGGTTCTTC
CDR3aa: CASSLGGWRFF

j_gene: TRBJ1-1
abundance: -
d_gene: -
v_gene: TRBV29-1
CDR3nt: TGCAGCGTTGACGGCTCGACCTTGGCTGAAGCTTTCTTT
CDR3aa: CSVDGSTLAEAFF

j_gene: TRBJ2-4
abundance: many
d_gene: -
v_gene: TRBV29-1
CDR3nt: TGCAGCGTCTTAGACCAGGGGTTGAGCAAAAACATTCAGTACTTC
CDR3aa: CSVLDQGLSKNIQYF

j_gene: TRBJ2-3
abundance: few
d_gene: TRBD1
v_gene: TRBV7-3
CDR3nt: TGTGCCAGCAGCTGGGGACAGACAGATACGCAGTATTTT
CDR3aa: CASSWGQTDTQYF